A single sample is the source of the 15 T cell receptor beta chains below, sequenced in a study of patients with pleural tuberculosis (dated by TCRdb to about 2014). Data came from an Illumina Genome Analyzer IIx. The public reads were reprocessed in TCRdb via fastp at Q25 and MiXCR, keeping in-frame beta chains. Every distinct CDR3 protein forms one entry, paired with its most common genes and DNA. This sample comprises 29,000 or so distinct CDR3 sequences, 18% of them detected only once. Jointly, the top ten make up 3% to 4% of the sample. The sequenced sample consisted of peripheral blood. Every receptor here comes from a human donor with pleural tuberculosis.

This clonotype was seen ten or more times. The chain carries TRBV20-1 and TRBJ1-2, with unresolved D. CDR1 and CDR2 (germline): DFQATT, SNEGSKA (reference sequence). Trimming took 0 bases from V and 2 from J, leaving 10 bases between them. The CDR3 is made up of 14 amino acids. The CDR3 region is CSARDLAENYGYTF. The DNA of the CDR3 is TGCAGTGCTAGAGATCTGGCGGAAAACTATGGCTACACCTTC.

This clonotype was seen repeatedly, ten times or more. The CDR3 region is CASSPPPRLGYEQYF. In DNA form, the CDR3 reads TGTGCCAGCAGTCCCCCCCCTAGATTGGGGTACGAGCAGTACTTC. The chain couples TRBV28 to TRBJ2-7; D gene unclear. Trimming cost V 5 bases and J 4 bases, with 18 bases left between them. The CDR3 runs 15 residues. The germline V gene has CDR1 MDHEN and CDR2 SYDVKM. Filled out from reference TRBV28 and TRBJ2-7, the complete variable domain reads DVKVTQSSRYLVKRTGEKVFLECVQDMDHENMFWYRQDPGLGLRLIYFSYDVKMKEKGDIPEGYSVSREKKERFSLILESASTNQTSMYLCASSPPPRLGYEQYFGPGTRLTVT.

This clonotype has a count of ten or more. The rearrangement links TRBV28 to TRBJ2-1; D not certain. Germline CDR1 reads MDHEN; CDR2 reads SYDVKM. The V gene lost 4 bases and the J gene lost 8 bases, with 3 bases spanning the gap. The CDR3 spans 10 residues. The chain's CDR3 is CASSSYEQFF. The CDR3 DNA reads TGTGCCAGCAGTTCCTATGAGCAGTTCTTC.

The table lists this clonotype with many counts. The chain employs TRBV20-1 and TRBJ2-7, with TRBD2 matching over 9 bases. From germline, CDR1 is DFQATT and CDR2 SNEGSKA (reference sequence). The CDR3 consists of 14 residues. J was trimmed by 6 bases and V by 6 bases; bases with no gene match: 12. CDR3 sequence reads: CSATTSGRSREQYF. CDR3 coding DNA: TGCAGTGCGACCACTAGCGGGCGAAGTCGCGAGCAGTACTTC.

Worth noting for this clonotype: This may be a read error: a much more frequent sequence differs by one nucleotide. The chain couples TRBV5-5 to TRBJ2-7; D is possibly TRBD1 (6 bases). This CDR3 spans 14 amino acids. V was trimmed by 4 bases and J by 3 bases, leaving 14 bases between them. Germline-derived CDR1 and CDR2 are SGHKS and YYEKEE (reference sequence). The CDR3, as DNA: TGTGCCAGCAGCATTGGGACGGACAGCTACGAGCAGTACTTC. Its translation: CASSIGTDSYEQYF.

The table lists this clonotype with many counts. This chain uses TRBV19 with TRBJ1-1; perhaps TRBD1 as D (5 bases). The germline V gene encodes CDR1 LNHDA and CDR2 SQIVND (reference sequence). The V end lost 1 base, the J end lost 4 bases, and 16 bases lay between the germline ends. CDR3 length equals 16 residues. In DNA form, the CDR3 reads TGTGCCAGTAGTATAGGTGGAGGCAGGGTGATCACTGAAGCTTTCTTT. It translates to CASSIGGGRVITEAFF.

This clonotype was detected ten times or more. The chain links TRBV29-1 to TRBJ1-2; no clear D gene. Germline-derived CDR1 and CDR2 are SQVTM and ANQGSEA. This CDR3 has 12 amino acids. CDR3 sequence reads: CSTTRVGYGYTF. CDR3 bases: TGCAGTACGACAAGGGTAGGGTATGGCTACACCTTC.

The chain employs TRBV20-1 and TRBJ2-7, with 7 bases fitting TRBD2. Germline lookup yields CDR1 DFQATT and CDR2 SNEGSKA (reference sequence). The J segment lost 0 bases and the V segment lost 4 bases, leaving 3 bases of the junction unmatched. The CDR3 is 13 residues long. CDR3 loop: CSAIRGSSYEQYF. The CDR3 coding sequence is TGCAGTGCTATTCGCGGGAGCTCCTACGAGCAGTACTTC.

This clonotype occurred many times. Being one base from a much bigger clone, this may be a read error. V gene TRBV6-6 combines with J gene TRBJ2-7; no clear D. The CDR3 is 15 amino acids. From germline, CDR1 is MNHNY and CDR2 SVGAGI (reference sequence). The CDR3 protein is CASGYPRPRLYEQYF. For the CDR3, the DNA is TGTGCCAGCGGTTACCCCCGTCCCAGACTCTACGAGCAGTACTTC.

This clonotype appeared many times. The chain recombines TRBV5-1 with TRBJ1-1; maybe TRBD1 (5 bases). V was cut by 4 bases and J by 1 base, with 14 bases left in between. This CDR3 is 15 amino acids long. The germline V gene has CDR1 SGHRS and CDR2 YFSETQ. DNA for the CDR3: TGCGCCAGCAGCCTGTCAGACAGTCGGAACACTGAAGCTTTCTTT. It encodes CASSLSDSRNTEAFF.

This clonotype was seen many times. The rearrangement joins TRBV19 to TRBJ1-1; D not certain. Germline CDR1 reads LNHDA; CDR2 reads SQIVND (reference sequence). The V end was cut by 1 base, the J end by 1 base, with 10 bases between. This CDR3 region has 15 residues. DNA for the CDR3: TGTGCCAGTAGTATAGTATACGGAAAGAACACTGAAGCTTTCTTT. It specifies CASSIVYGKNTEAFF.

This clonotype was counted many times. The chain has TRBV28 and TRBJ1-3; D gene unclear. Deletions cut 6 bases from V and 0 bases from J, with 6 bases between. The CDR3 loop spans 13 amino acids. Germline CDR1 MDHEN, CDR2 SYDVKM. Written as DNA, the CDR3 is TGTGCCAGCAGCTACGGCTCTGGAAACACCATATATTTT. It is translated as CASSYGSGNTIYF.

The table lists this clonotype with a few counts. This could be a read error, since a much larger clone is one nucleotide away. This chain connects TRBV4-1 to TRBJ1-2; no clear D gene. In germline, CDR1 is MGHRA, CDR2 YSYEKL. The CDR3 contains 13 residues. The DNA of the CDR3 is TGCGCCAGCAGCCAAGTATGGAGCGGTGGCTACGCCTTC. Its translation is CASSQVWSGGYAF.

As to this clonotype: This clone may be a read error of a much larger clone one base away. V gene TRBV4-2 combines with J gene TRBJ2-7, with D maybe TRBD1 (6 bases). Germline V gives CDR1 LGHNA, CDR2 YNFKEQ. CDR3 length equals 14 residues. CDR3 nucleotides: TGTGCCAGCAGCCAAGGGACAGCCTCCTACGGGCAGTACTTC. Its protein is CASSQGTASYGQYF.

The gene calls are TRBV19 and TRBJ2-3; perhaps D is TRBD1 or TRBD2 (5 bases each). V lost 6 bases and J 5 bases, leaving 12 bases between the germline ends. CDR3 length equals 13 residues. The germline V gene has CDR1 LNHDA and CDR2 SQIVND (reference sequence). The CDR3 coding sequence is TGTGCCAGTAGCCCCGGGGCGGGAGATACGCAGTATTTT. This gives the protein CASSPGAGDTQYF.